This T cell receptor beta chain is drawn from a study of cytomegalovirus exposure and HLA in healthy donors. Donors likely had unrecorded immune exposures despite being nominally healthy when sampled. Primers: 60 Vbeta forward and 13 Jbeta reverse. Here immunoSEQ multiplex PCR was the method, and the copy in TCRdb shows in-frame clones only, minus some. The sample includes over 150,000 clones, approximately 80% of them seen just once. Findings and caveats of the study: Productive rates of about 87% or about 30% were seen for most TCR beta V segments in an earlier analysis. The authors excluded some V segments, including TRBV6-2 and TRBV6-3, as indistinguishable.

A few counts support this clone. Its cognate antigen is unknown. V lost 4 bases to trimming and J lost 0 bases, with 11 bases between them. Germline lookup yields CDR1 SGDLS and CDR2 YYNGEE. The length of the CDR3 is 15 residues. Specimen: PBMCs. The chain links TRBV9 to TRBJ1-3; TRBD1 might be the D (6 bases). This sequence originates from a young man in good health and CMV-seropositive. The CDR3 coding sequence is TGTGCCAGCAGCCAGACAGGTTCCTCTGGAAACACCATATATTTT. It encodes CASSQTGSSGNTIYF.